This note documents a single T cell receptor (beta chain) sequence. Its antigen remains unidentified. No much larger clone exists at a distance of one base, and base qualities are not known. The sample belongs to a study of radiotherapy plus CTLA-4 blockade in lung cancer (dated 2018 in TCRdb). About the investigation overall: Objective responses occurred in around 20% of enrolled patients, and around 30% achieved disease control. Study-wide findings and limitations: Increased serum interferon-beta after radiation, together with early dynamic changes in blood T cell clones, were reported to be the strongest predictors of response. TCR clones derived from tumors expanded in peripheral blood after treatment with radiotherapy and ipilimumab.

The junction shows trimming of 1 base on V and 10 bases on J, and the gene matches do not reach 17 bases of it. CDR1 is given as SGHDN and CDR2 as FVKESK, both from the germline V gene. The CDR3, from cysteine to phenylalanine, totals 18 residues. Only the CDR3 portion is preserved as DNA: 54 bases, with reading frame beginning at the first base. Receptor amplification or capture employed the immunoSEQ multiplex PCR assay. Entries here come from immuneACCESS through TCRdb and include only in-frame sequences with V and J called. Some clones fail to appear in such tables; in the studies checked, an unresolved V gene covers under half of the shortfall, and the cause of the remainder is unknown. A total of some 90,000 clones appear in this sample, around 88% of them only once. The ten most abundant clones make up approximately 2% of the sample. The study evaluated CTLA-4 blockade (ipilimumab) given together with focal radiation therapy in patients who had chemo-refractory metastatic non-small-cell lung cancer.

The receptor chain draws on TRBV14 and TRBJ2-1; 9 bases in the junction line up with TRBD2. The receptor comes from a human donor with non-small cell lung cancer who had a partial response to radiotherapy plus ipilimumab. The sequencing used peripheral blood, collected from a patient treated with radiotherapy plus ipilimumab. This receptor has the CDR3 CASSQVGGSGSGSREQFF. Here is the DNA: TGTGCCAGCAGCCAAGTAGGAGGTAGCGGGAGCGGTTCTAGGGAGCAGTTCTTC.